The entry that follows covers one T cell receptor beta chain sequence. The data are from a study of OX40 agonist ivuxolimab in advanced cancers. Trimming left V 6 bases short and J 10 bases short, with 15 bases between. Germline V gene data show CDR1 as SGHDN and CDR2 as FVKESK. The CDR3 is made up of 12 amino acids. Profiled with immunoSEQ multiplex PCR; TCRdb holds only in-frame clones, not every one. The sample lists 65,000 to 80,000 clones, approximately 88% occurring once. Sequencing used CD4+ or CD8+ T cells sorted from blood, obtained in a trial of the OX40 agonist ivuxolimab. This clonotype was sampled from an adult with an advanced solid tumor such as melanoma, head and neck, liver or kidney cancer. The chain uses TRBV14 and TRBJ1-1, with D maybe TRBD1 (6 bases). The CDR3 here is CASSYRERVAFF. In DNA, the CDR3 is TGTGCCAGCAGTTACAGGGAGAGGGTAGCTTTCTTT.